This TCR beta chain was found in a study of cytomegalovirus exposure and HLA in healthy donors. Assay: immunoSEQ multiplex PCR; the TCRdb copy retains only in-frame clones and omits some. Of 250,000 to 350,000 clones detected, roughly 90% appear once; the ten largest clones hold 0.65% to 0.85%. This clone has just one count. Its antigen is not identified. The donors belonged to the approximately 120-subject validation cohort, separate from the roughly 650-subject first cohort. Germline V lookup: CDR1 MNHNS, CDR2 SASEGT. The V end lost 2 bases, the J end lost 3 bases, and 11 bases lay between the germline ends. The CDR3 has 14 amino acids. Overall study findings and caveats: The listing of 150 to 200 TCR beta chains classed them as cytomegalovirus-associated.

Sequenced material: PBMCs. The clonotype originates from a woman aged 18-30 years in good health and CMV-seronegative. This chain joins TRBV6-1 and TRBJ2-7, with D perhaps matching TRBD1 (5 bases). CDR3 bases: TGTGCCAGCAGTGAACGCGTAGGGGACTACGAGCAGTACTTC. Translation: CASSERVGDYEQYF.